A selection of T cell receptor beta chains follows, all from one sample in a study of vaccination and CD4 T cells after COVID-19. Their antigen targets remain unknown. TCRdb reprocessed the PCR reads with MiXCR, giving one entry per CDR3 protein. The sample includes thousands of distinct CDR3 sequences, around 20% of them seen just once. This material consisted of CD4+ T cells from blood, cultured in vitro, taken after SARS-CoV-2 vaccination. The receptors were sampled from a human donor who had recovered from COVID-19. Each CDR3 is given with its conserved first and last residue. A D gene is named only where the DNA matches it firmly. Some rows have no size entry. The others give once, few or many, or a class for an expanded clone.

j_gene: TRBJ1-1; v_gene: TRBV10-3; d_gene: NA; abundance: NA; CDR3aa: CAIRSGALNTEAFF; CDR3nt: TGTGCCATCAGGTCAGGGGCGTTGAACACTGAAGCTTTCTTT
j_gene: TRBJ2-7; v_gene: TRBV21-1; d_gene: NA; abundance: NA; CDR3aa: CASCSGTSGNYEQYF; CDR3nt: TGTGCCAGCTGTTCCGGGACTAGCGGGAACTACGAGCAGTACTTC
j_gene: TRBJ1-1; v_gene: TRBV20-1; d_gene: NA; abundance: NA; CDR3aa: CSARSANTEAFF; CDR3nt: TGCAGTGCTAGGTCGGCTAACACTGAAGCTTTCTTT
j_gene: TRBJ2-3; v_gene: TRBV6-1; d_gene: NA; abundance: medium-sized; CDR3aa: CASTQRGTQYF; CDR3nt: TGTGCCAGCACCCAGAGGGGTACGCAGTATTTT
j_gene: TRBJ2-7; v_gene: TRBV7-2; d_gene: NA; abundance: medium-sized; CDR3aa: CASSLGTPYEQYF; CDR3nt: TGTGCCAGCAGCTTAGGTACCCCCTACGAGCAGTACTTC
j_gene: TRBJ1-5; v_gene: TRBV7-2; d_gene: NA; abundance: medium-sized; CDR3aa: CASSLTLNQPQHF; CDR3nt: TGTGCCAGCAGCTTAACCCTCAATCAGCCCCAGCATTTT
j_gene: TRBJ1-5; v_gene: TRBV7-8; d_gene: NA; abundance: medium-sized; CDR3aa: CASSLTGMSNQPQHF; CDR3nt: TGTGCCAGCAGCTTAACAGGGATGAGCAATCAGCCCCAGCATTTT
j_gene: TRBJ1-2; v_gene: TRBV20-1; d_gene: NA; abundance: medium-sized; CDR3aa: CSAPQGLYGYTF; CDR3nt: TGCAGTGCACCGCAGGGCCTCTATGGCTACACCTTC
j_gene: TRBJ2-7; v_gene: TRBV4-2; d_gene: NA; abundance: NA; CDR3aa: CASSQESSYEQYF; CDR3nt: TGTGCCAGCAGCCAAGAATCCTCCTACGAGCAGTACTTC
j_gene: TRBJ2-7; v_gene: TRBV10-2; d_gene: NA; abundance: medium-sized; CDR3aa: CASSEGWDYEQYF; CDR3nt: TGCGCCAGCAGTGAGGGGTGGGATTACGAGCAGTACTTC
j_gene: TRBJ1-2; v_gene: TRBV6-1; d_gene: NA; abundance: few; CDR3aa: CASTVRGPDGYTF; CDR3nt: TGTGCCAGCACTGTCCGTGGTCCGGATGGCTACACCTTC
j_gene: TRBJ2-7; v_gene: TRBV19; d_gene: NA; abundance: NA; CDR3aa: CASRTGIFGEQYF; CDR3nt: TGTGCCAGTAGAACAGGAATCTTCGGGGAGCAGTACTTC
j_gene: TRBJ1-1; v_gene: TRBV27; d_gene: NA; abundance: NA; CDR3aa: CASSLFGRPTEAFF; CDR3nt: TGTGCCAGCAGTTTATTCGGGCGGCCCACTGAAGCTTTCTTT
j_gene: TRBJ2-7; v_gene: TRBV20-1; d_gene: NA; abundance: medium-sized; CDR3aa: CSASSGHEQYF; CDR3nt: TGCAGTGCTAGTTCAGGGCACGAGCAGTACTTC
j_gene: TRBJ2-1; v_gene: TRBV4-3; d_gene: TRBD1; abundance: NA; CDR3aa: CASSRDRDSSYNEQFF; CDR3nt: TGCGCCAGCTCCCGGGACAGGGACAGCTCCTACAATGAGCAGTTCTTC
j_gene: TRBJ2-3; v_gene: TRBV20-1; d_gene: TRBD2; abundance: medium-sized; CDR3aa: CSARLAGPDTQYF; CDR3nt: TGCAGTGCTAGACTAGCGGGGCCTGATACGCAGTATTTT
j_gene: TRBJ2-5; v_gene: TRBV11-1; d_gene: NA; abundance: medium-sized; CDR3aa: CASSITSGGAETQYF; CDR3nt: TGTGCCAGCAGCATAACCTCCGGGGGCGCAGAGACCCAGTACTTC
j_gene: TRBJ1-3; v_gene: TRBV7-3; d_gene: NA; abundance: few; CDR3aa: CASSLDSLGNTIYF; CDR3nt: TGTGCCAGCAGTTTGGACAGCCTTGGAAACACCATATATTTT
j_gene: TRBJ2-7; v_gene: TRBV14; d_gene: NA; abundance: NA; CDR3aa: CASSQYRSLLYEQYF; CDR3nt: TGTGCCAGCAGCCAGTACAGGTCCCTTCTTTACGAGCAGTACTTC
j_gene: TRBJ1-5; v_gene: TRBV6-1; d_gene: NA; abundance: medium-sized; CDR3aa: CASSGNSNQPQHF; CDR3nt: TGTGCCAGCAGTGGAAATAGCAATCAGCCCCAGCATTTT
j_gene: TRBJ2-7; v_gene: TRBV5-6; d_gene: NA; abundance: NA; CDR3aa: CASSQVYEQYF; CDR3nt: TGTGCCAGCAGCCAGGTCTACGAGCAGTACTTC
j_gene: TRBJ1-5; v_gene: TRBV27; d_gene: NA; abundance: NA; CDR3aa: CASSFYSDQPQHF; CDR3nt: TGTGCCAGCAGTTTCTATAGCGATCAGCCCCAGCATTTT
j_gene: TRBJ1-5; v_gene: TRBV6-1; d_gene: NA; abundance: NA; CDR3aa: CASTSRYDSNQPQHF; CDR3nt: TGTGCCAGCACGTCGCGGTACGATAGCAATCAGCCCCAGCATTTT
j_gene: TRBJ1-1; v_gene: TRBV6-1; d_gene: NA; abundance: few; CDR3aa: CASRIDAQGGAFF; CDR3nt: TGTGCCAGCAGAATAGACGCACAGGGAGGAGCTTTCTTT
j_gene: TRBJ2-7; v_gene: TRBV20-1; d_gene: NA; abundance: medium-sized; CDR3aa: CSARVPGSGEQYF; CDR3nt: TGCAGTGCTAGAGTGCCCGGGTCGGGCGAGCAGTACTTC
j_gene: TRBJ2-5; v_gene: TRBV20-1; d_gene: NA; abundance: medium-sized; CDR3aa: CSAPTGWEETQYF; CDR3nt: TGCAGTGCCCCTACAGGGTGGGAAGAGACCCAGTACTTC
j_gene: TRBJ2-1; v_gene: TRBV7-2; d_gene: NA; abundance: medium-sized; CDR3aa: CASSAYSLEGEQFF; CDR3nt: TGTGCCAGCAGCGCCTACTCACTTGAGGGTGAGCAGTTCTTC
j_gene: TRBJ2-4; v_gene: TRBV4-2; d_gene: NA; abundance: NA; CDR3aa: CASSQGAKNIQYF; CDR3nt: TGTGCCAGCAGCCAGGGAGCCAAAAACATTCAGTACTTC
j_gene: TRBJ2-7; v_gene: TRBV20-1; d_gene: TRBD2; abundance: medium-sized; CDR3aa: CSAVTSGGAVKNEQYF; CDR3nt: TGCAGTGCTGTAACTAGCGGGGGGGCCGTGAAAAACGAGCAGTACTTC
j_gene: TRBJ2-2; v_gene: TRBV7-3; d_gene: NA; abundance: few; CDR3aa: CASSLYATTGELFF; CDR3nt: TGTGCCAGCAGCTTATATGCGACCACCGGGGAGCTGTTTTTT
j_gene: TRBJ1-1; v_gene: TRBV5-1; d_gene: NA; abundance: NA; CDR3aa: CASSPTQGNTEAFF; CDR3nt: TGCGCCAGCAGCCCGACCCAGGGAAACACTGAAGCTTTCTTT
j_gene: TRBJ1-6; v_gene: TRBV25-1; d_gene: NA; abundance: medium-sized; CDR3aa: CASSEGSSYNSPLHF; CDR3nt: TGTGCCAGCAGTGAAGGCAGTTCTTATAATTCACCCCTCCACTTT
j_gene: TRBJ2-3; v_gene: TRBV6-4; d_gene: TRBD1; abundance: few; CDR3aa: CASGPGQEGTDTQYF; CDR3nt: TGTGCCAGCGGCCCTGGACAGGAAGGCACAGATACGCAGTATTTT
j_gene: TRBJ2-2; v_gene: TRBV19; d_gene: NA; abundance: NA; CDR3aa: CASSPYSAGELFF; CDR3nt: TGTGCCAGTAGTCCCTACAGTGCCGGGGAGCTGTTTTTT
j_gene: TRBJ2-7; v_gene: TRBV7-8; d_gene: NA; abundance: medium-sized; CDR3aa: CASSSPRQRSEQYF; CDR3nt: TGTGCCAGCAGCTCGCCGAGACAGAGATCGGAGCAGTACTTC
j_gene: TRBJ1-5; v_gene: TRBV6-1; d_gene: TRBD1; abundance: NA; CDR3aa: CASSRARTGVGGDQPQHF; CDR3nt: TGTGCCAGCAGTCGCGCCCGGACAGGGGTGGGTGGGGATCAGCCCCAGCATTTT
j_gene: TRBJ1-2; v_gene: TRBV5-1; d_gene: TRBD1; abundance: NA; CDR3aa: CASSLRGGTGYGYTF; CDR3nt: TGCGCCAGCAGCTTGAGAGGGGGGACAGGGTATGGCTACACCTTC
j_gene: TRBJ2-3; v_gene: TRBV4-1; d_gene: NA; abundance: few; CDR3aa: CASSQVVTGDTQYF; CDR3nt: TGCGCCAGCAGCCAAGTGGTGACCGGAGATACGCAGTATTTT
j_gene: TRBJ1-1; v_gene: TRBV19; d_gene: TRBD1; abundance: few; CDR3aa: CASSIVWGTGTEAFF; CDR3nt: TGTGCCAGTAGTATAGTTTGGGGGACAGGCACTGAAGCTTTCTTT
j_gene: TRBJ2-7; v_gene: TRBV14; d_gene: NA; abundance: NA; CDR3aa: CASSQLADSYEQYF; CDR3nt: TGTGCCAGCAGCCAACTCGCGGACAGCTACGAGCAGTACTTC
j_gene: TRBJ1-6; v_gene: TRBV4-1; d_gene: NA; abundance: NA; CDR3aa: CASRDGTYNSPLHF; CDR3nt: TGCGCCAGCCGGGACGGGACATATAATTCACCCCTCCACTTT
j_gene: TRBJ1-6; v_gene: TRBV14; d_gene: TRBD1; abundance: NA; CDR3aa: CASSLFRQGNSPLHF; CDR3nt: TGTGCCAGCAGCCTCTTCCGACAGGGGAATTCACCCCTCCACTTT
j_gene: TRBJ1-6; v_gene: TRBV10-3; d_gene: NA; abundance: few; CDR3aa: CAISGTGAANSPLHF; CDR3nt: TGTGCCATCAGTGGTACCGGGGCGGCCAATTCACCCCTCCACTTT
j_gene: TRBJ1-1; v_gene: TRBV7-9; d_gene: NA; abundance: few; CDR3aa: CASSLGLSVSLMNTEAFF; CDR3nt: TGTGCCAGCAGCTTAGGATTATCGGTGAGCCTCATGAACACTGAAGCTTTCTTT
j_gene: TRBJ1-6; v_gene: TRBV20-1; d_gene: NA; abundance: medium-sized; CDR3aa: CSAQRDSDSPLHF; CDR3nt: TGCAGTGCCCAAAGGGACTCCGATTCACCCCTCCACTTT
j_gene: TRBJ1-5; v_gene: TRBV27; d_gene: NA; abundance: medium-sized; CDR3aa: CASRTDSNQPQHF; CDR3nt: TGTGCCAGCAGAACAGATAGCAATCAGCCCCAGCATTTT
j_gene: TRBJ1-6; v_gene: TRBV28; d_gene: NA; abundance: medium-sized; CDR3aa: CASGGQVNSPLHF; CDR3nt: TGTGCCAGCGGGGGGCAGGTAAATTCACCCCTCCACTTT
j_gene: TRBJ2-3; v_gene: TRBV24-1; d_gene: NA; abundance: few; CDR3aa: CATSDAAAPFDTQYF; CDR3nt: TGTGCCACCAGTGATGCGGCAGCTCCCTTCGATACGCAGTATTTT
j_gene: TRBJ1-2; v_gene: TRBV12-3/TRBV12-4; d_gene: NA; abundance: NA; CDR3aa: CASEQGDGYTF; CDR3nt: TGTGCCAGCGAACAGGGTGACGGCTACACCTTC
j_gene: TRBJ1-4; v_gene: TRBV20-1; d_gene: TRBD1; abundance: NA; CDR3aa: CSARPHRGQANEKLFF; CDR3nt: TGCAGTGCTAGACCCCACAGGGGGCAGGCTAATGAAAAACTGTTTTTT